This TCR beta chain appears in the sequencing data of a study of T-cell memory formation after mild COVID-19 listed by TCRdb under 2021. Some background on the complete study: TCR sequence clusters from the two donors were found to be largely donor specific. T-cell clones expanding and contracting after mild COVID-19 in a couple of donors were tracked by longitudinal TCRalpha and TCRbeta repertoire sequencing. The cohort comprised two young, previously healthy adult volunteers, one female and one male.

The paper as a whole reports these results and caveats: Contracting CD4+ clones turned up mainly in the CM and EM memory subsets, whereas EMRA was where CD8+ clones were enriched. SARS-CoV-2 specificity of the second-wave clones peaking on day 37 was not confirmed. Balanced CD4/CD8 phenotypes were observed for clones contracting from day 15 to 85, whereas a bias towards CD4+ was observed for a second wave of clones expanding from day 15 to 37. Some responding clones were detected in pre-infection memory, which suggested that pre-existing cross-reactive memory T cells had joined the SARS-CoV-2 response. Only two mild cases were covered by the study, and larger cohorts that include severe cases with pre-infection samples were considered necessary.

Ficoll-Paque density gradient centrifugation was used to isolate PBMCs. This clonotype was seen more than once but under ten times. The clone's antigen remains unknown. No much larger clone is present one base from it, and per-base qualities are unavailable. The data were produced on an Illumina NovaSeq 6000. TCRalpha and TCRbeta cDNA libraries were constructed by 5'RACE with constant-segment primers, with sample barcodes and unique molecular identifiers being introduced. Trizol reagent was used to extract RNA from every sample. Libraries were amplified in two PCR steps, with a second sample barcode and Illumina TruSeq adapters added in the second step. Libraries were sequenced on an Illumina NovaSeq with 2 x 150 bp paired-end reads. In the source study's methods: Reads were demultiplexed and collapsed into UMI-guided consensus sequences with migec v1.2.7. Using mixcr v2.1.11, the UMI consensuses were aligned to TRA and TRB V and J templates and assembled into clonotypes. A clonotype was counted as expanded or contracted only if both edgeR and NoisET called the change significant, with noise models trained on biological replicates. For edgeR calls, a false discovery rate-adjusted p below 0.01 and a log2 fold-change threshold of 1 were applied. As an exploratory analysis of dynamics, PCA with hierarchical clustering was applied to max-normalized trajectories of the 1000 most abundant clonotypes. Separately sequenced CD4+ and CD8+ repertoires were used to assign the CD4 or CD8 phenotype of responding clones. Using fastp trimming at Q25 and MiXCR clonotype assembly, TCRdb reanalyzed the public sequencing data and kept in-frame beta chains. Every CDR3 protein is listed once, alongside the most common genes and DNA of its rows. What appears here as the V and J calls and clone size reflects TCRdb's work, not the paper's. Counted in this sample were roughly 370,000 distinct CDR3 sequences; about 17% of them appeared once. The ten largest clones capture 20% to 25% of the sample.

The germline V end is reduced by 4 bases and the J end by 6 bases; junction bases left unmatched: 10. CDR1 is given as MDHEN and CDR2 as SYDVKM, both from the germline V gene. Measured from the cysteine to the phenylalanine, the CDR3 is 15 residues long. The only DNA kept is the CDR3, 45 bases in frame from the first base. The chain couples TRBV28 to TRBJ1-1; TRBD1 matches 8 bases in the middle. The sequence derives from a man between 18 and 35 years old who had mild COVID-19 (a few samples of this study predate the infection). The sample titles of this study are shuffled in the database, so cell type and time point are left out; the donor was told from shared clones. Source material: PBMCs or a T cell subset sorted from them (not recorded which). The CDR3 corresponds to CASSSETDRGAEAFF. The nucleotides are TGTGCCAGCAGTTCCGAGACCGACAGGGGTGCTGAAGCTTTCTTT.